This TCR beta chain emerged from a study of cytomegalovirus exposure and HLA in healthy donors. Looking at the study overall: Of all 400 or so donors who were genotyped, around 79% belonged to the Caucasian-associated ancestry cluster.

Broader study findings: An apparent linkage of common viral pathogens to several of the most significant clusters emerged in a later analysis. A later examination showed that TCR association rates differed by HLA locus, with DRB1 most and HLA-C fewest.

CDR1 WNHNN and CDR2 SYGVQD come from the germline V gene (reference sequence). CDR3 length: 14 residues. Trimming took 5 bases from V and 1 from J; bases not matched to a gene: 3. In regard to this clone: Its target is unknown.

The study ran its PCR with 60 Vbeta and 13 Jbeta primers. Clones were read by immunoSEQ multiplex PCR, and TCRdb kept only the in-frame ones, dropping some. The data show about 250,000 clones, roughly two thirds seen once. This receptor was taken from a female donor in good health and CMV-seronegative. The rearrangement joins TRBV10-1 to TRBJ2-3, with TRBD1 matching 7 bases. The sample was PBMCs. CDR3 nucleotide sequence: TGCGCCAGCAGTCGGACAGGAGGCACAGATACGCAGTATTTT. Protein sequence: CASSRTGGTDTQYF.